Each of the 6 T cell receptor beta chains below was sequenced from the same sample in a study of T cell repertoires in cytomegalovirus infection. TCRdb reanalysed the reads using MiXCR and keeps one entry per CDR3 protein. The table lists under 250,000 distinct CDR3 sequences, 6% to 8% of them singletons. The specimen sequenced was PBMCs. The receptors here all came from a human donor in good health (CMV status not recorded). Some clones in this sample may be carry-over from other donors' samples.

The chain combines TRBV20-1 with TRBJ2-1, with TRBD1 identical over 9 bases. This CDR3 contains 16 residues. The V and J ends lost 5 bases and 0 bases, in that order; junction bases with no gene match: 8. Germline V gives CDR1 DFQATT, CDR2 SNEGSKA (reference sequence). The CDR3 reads CSALPQDRGSYNEQFF. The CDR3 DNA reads TGCAGTGCTCTCCCCCAGGACAGGGGCTCCTACAATGAGCAGTTCTTC.

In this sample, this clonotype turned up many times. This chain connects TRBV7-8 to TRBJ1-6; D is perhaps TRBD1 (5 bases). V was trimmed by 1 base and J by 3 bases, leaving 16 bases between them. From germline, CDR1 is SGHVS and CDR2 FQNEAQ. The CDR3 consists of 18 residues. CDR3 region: CASSLGSREGNYNSPLHF. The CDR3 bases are TGTGCCAGCAGCTTAGGGTCCCGCGAGGGGAACTATAATTCACCCCTCCACTTT.

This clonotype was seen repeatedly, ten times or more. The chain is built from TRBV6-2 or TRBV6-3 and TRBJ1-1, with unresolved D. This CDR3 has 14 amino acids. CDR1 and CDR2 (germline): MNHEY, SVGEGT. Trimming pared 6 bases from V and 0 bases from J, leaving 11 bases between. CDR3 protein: CASSPNSLNTEAFF. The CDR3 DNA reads TGTGCCAGCAGCCCAAACTCTTTGAACACTGAAGCTTTCTTT.

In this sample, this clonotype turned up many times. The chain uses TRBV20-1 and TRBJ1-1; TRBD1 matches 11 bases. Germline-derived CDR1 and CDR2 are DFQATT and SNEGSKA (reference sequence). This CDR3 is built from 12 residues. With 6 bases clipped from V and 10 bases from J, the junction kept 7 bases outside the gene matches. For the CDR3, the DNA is TGCAGTGCCACGGACAGGGGGCAAAGAGCTTTCTTT. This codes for CSATDRGQRAFF.

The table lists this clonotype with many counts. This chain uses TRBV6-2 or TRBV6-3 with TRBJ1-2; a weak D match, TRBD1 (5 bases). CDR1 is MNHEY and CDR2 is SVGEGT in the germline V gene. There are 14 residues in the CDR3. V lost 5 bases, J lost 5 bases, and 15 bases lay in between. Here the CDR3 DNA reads TGTGCCAGCAGTCGTCCCCCGACAGCGTATGGCTACACCTTC. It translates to CASSRPPTAYGYTF.

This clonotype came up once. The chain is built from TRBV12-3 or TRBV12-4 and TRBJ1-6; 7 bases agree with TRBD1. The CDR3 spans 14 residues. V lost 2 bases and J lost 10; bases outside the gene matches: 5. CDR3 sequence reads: CASSLQGGNSPLHF. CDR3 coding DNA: TGTGCCAGCAGTTTACAGGGGGGTAACTCACCCCTCCACTTT.